Each of the 22 T cell receptor beta chains below was sequenced from the same sample in a study of PD-1 blockade in classical Hodgkin lymphoma. Time point denoted: cycle 4 day 1 (C4D1), after less than 7 weeks of nivolumab. Each patient experienced a relapse that followed autologous stem cell transplantation, and brentuximab vedotin exposure varied. CD4+ T cells were purified from thawed PBMCs by magnetic negative selection. Assay: immunoSEQ multiplex PCR; the TCRdb copy retains only in-frame clones and omits some. The repertoire has about 27,000 clones, approximately 89% of them found once; the top ten carry approximately 2.6%. Specimen: CD4+ T cells from blood, collected before the fourth cycle of nivolumab. Every receptor here comes from a human donor with classical Hodgkin lymphoma.

This clone was found a few times. The rearrangement links TRBV27 to TRBJ1-1; D remains unclear. This CDR3 spans 13 amino acids. V shed 6 bases and J shed 1 base, with 9 bases lying between them. The germline gives CDR1 MNHEY, CDR2 SMNVEV (reference sequence). The CDR3 DNA is TGTGCCAGCAGCGCGAGCCCGAACACTGAAGCTTTCTTT. As protein: CASSASPNTEAFF.

The chain combines TRBV27 with TRBJ2-7; TRBD2 is a possible D gene (6 bases). The CDR3 sequence is 13 residues long. Trimming took off 6 bases at V and 4 bases at J, with 13 bases between the two ends. Germline assignment: CDR1 MNHEY and CDR2 SMNVEV (reference sequence). CDR3 amino acids: CASSQTRFYEQYF. CDR3 DNA: TGTGCCAGCAGCCAGACTAGATTTTACGAGCAGTACTTC.

The chain combines TRBV7-2 with TRBJ1-4, with 8 bases fitting TRBD1. J gave up 8 bases and V 1 base, and 12 bases lay outside the gene matches. This CDR3 is built from 17 residues. Germline-derived CDR1 and CDR2 are SGHTA and FQGNSA. This chain's CDR3 is CASSLEQGAAVWEKLFF. The CDR3 DNA reads TGTGCCAGCAGCTTAGAGCAGGGGGCGGCGGTTTGGGAAAAACTGTTTTTT.

As DNA, the CDR3 is TGTGCCAGCAGCTTATCCAGGAATAGCAATCAGCCCCAGCATTTT. Its protein is CASSLSRNSNQPQHF. This rearrangement joins TRBV7-9 to TRBJ1-5, with D uncertain. V shed 2 bases and J shed 0 bases, with 8 bases lying between them. Germline V gene sequence: CDR1 SEHNR, CDR2 FQNEAQ (reference sequence). This CDR3 is 15 amino acids long.

This chain links TRBV28 with TRBJ1-2, with 8 positions matching TRBD1. The CDR3 consists of 16 residues. The J segment lost 6 bases and the V segment lost 5 bases, leaving 14 bases of the junction unmatched. Germline assignment: CDR1 MDHEN and CDR2 SYDVKM. CDR3 amino acids: CASSVPVGQGVDGYTF. The CDR3 DNA is TGTGCCAGCAGTGTCCCCGTTGGACAGGGAGTTGATGGCTACACCTTC.

This clone has more than one count but fewer than ten. This chain joins TRBV28 and TRBJ2-1; 9 positions match TRBD1. Germline CDR1 reads MDHEN; CDR2 reads SYDVKM. There are 17 residues in the CDR3. The V segment lost 3 bases and the J segment 6 bases; nucleotides outside the gene matches: 12. CDR3 sequence (DNA): TGTGCCAGCAGTTTTGGGATTCGGGACAGGGTGCGCAATGAGCAGTTCTTC. Encoded protein: CASSFGIRDRVRNEQFF.

This chain joins TRBV12-5 and TRBJ2-1; 11 positions match TRBD1. The J segment lost 12 bases and the V segment lost 2 bases, leaving 9 bases of the junction unmatched. Germline V gene sequence: CDR1 LGHNT, CDR2 FRNRAP. The CDR3 is 15 amino acids. The CDR3 loop reads CASGLPRTGGVVQFF. The CDR3 bases are TGTGCTAGTGGTTTGCCCCGGACAGGGGGCGTGGTGCAGTTCTTC.

This rearrangement joins TRBV6-4 to TRBJ1-1; D gene ambiguous. This CDR3 region has 13 residues. V lost 6 bases, J lost 5 bases, and 13 bases lay in between. Per germline, CDR1 MRHNA and CDR2 SNTAGT. Here the CDR3 DNA reads TGTGCCAGCAGCGCAGGATCGCGGACTGAAGCTTTCTTT. As protein: CASSAGSRTEAFF.

The rearrangement joins TRBV18 to TRBJ2-4, with D perhaps matching TRBD1 (6 bases). The CDR3 sequence is 15 residues long. Trimming left V 3 bases short and J 7 bases short, with 16 bases between. The germline gives CDR1 KGHSH, CDR2 LQKENI. For the CDR3, the DNA is TGTGCCAGCTCACCGCAGAAAGGGGGAAAGAACATTCAGTACTTC. Amino acid sequence: CASSPQKGGKNIQYF.

This clone came up a few times. V gene TRBV6-5 combines with J gene TRBJ1-2; 7 nucleotides agree with TRBD1. The J segment lost 2 bases and the V segment lost 2 bases, leaving 8 bases of the junction unmatched. Looked up from germline, CDR1 is MNHEY and CDR2 is SVGAGI. The CDR3 is 16 amino acids. The CDR3 nucleotides are TGTGCCAGCAGTTACAAAACAGGGGTCGGAAACTATGGCTACACCTTC. Translated: CASSYKTGVGNYGYTF.

The rearrangement joins TRBV4-1 to TRBJ2-2; perhaps TRBD1 as D (6 bases). The germline V gene encodes CDR1 MGHRA and CDR2 YSYEKL. With 0 bases removed from V and 6 bases from J, the gap between germline ends came to 11 bases. There are 15 residues in the CDR3. The CDR3 DNA is TGCGCCAGCAGCCAAGATGGGGGCAGCCCCGGGGAGCTGTTTTTT. Amino acids: CASSQDGGSPGELFF.

This sequence joins TRBV6-5 and TRBJ2-6; 8 bases align to TRBD1. Germline V gives CDR1 MNHEY, CDR2 SVGAGI. The CDR3 runs 14 residues. The J segment lost 2 bases and the V segment lost 7 bases, leaving 1 base of the junction unmatched. The CDR3 reads CASKQGAGANVLTF. The CDR3 DNA sequence: TGTGCCAGCAAACAGGGGGCTGGGGCCAACGTCCTGACTTTC.

The V and J genes are TRBV30 and TRBJ2-1; 12 nucleotides align to TRBD2. The CDR3 consists of 19 residues. Trimming removed 2 bases from V and 10 bases from J; junction bases left unmatched: 21. Germline-derived CDR1 and CDR2 are GTSNPN and SVGIG (reference sequence). In DNA, the CDR3 is TGTGCCTGGAGTAACCCGGGATTTTCGGCTAGCGGGAGGGCAAGGGAGCAGTTCTTC. Translating gives CAWSNPGFSASGRAREQFF.

The V call is TRBV11-2, the J call TRBJ1-1, with 8 nucleotides matching TRBD1. Looked up from germline, CDR1 is SGHAT and CDR2 is FQNNGV. After removal of 4 bases from V and 1 base from J, the junction contained 8 bases not matched to a gene. This CDR3 is 16 amino acids long. The CDR3 DNA reads as TGTGCCAGCAGCTCCTGGGGGACAGGCGGGAACACTGAAGCTTTCTTT. Amino acid sequence: CASSSWGTGGNTEAFF. The complete variable domain, with remaining parts taken from reference TRBV11-2 and TRBJ1-1, reads EAGVAQSPRYKIIEKRQSVAFWCNPISGHATLYWYQQILGQGPKLLIQFQNNGVVDDSQLPKDRFSAERLKGVDSTLKIQPAKLEDSAVYLCASSSWGTGGNTEAFFGQGTRLTVV.

The gene calls are TRBV28 and TRBJ2-5; tentatively, D is TRBD1 or TRBD2 (6 bases each). CDR1 is MDHEN and CDR2 is SYDVKM in the germline V gene. V was pared by 8 bases and J by 5 bases, with 18 bases between. There are 14 residues in the CDR3. CDR3 loop: CASVFSGAGETQYF. In DNA, the CDR3 is TGTGCCAGCGTTTTTTCGGGGGCGGGGGAGACCCAGTACTTC.

This rearrangement joins TRBV6-1 to TRBJ1-3, with 7 bases aligning to TRBD1. J lost 2 bases, V lost 6 bases, and 7 bases had no gene match. The CDR3 loop spans 15 amino acids. Germline V gene lookup returns CDR1 MNHNS and CDR2 SASEGT. The CDR3 DNA is TGTGCCAGCAGAGCCGGGACAGACGCTGGAAACACCATATATTTT. Protein product: CASRAGTDAGNTIYF.

This clone turned up a few times. This chain uses TRBV4-2 with TRBJ1-2; a weak D match, TRBD1 (6 bases). The V gene lost 3 bases and the J gene lost 6 bases, with 14 bases spanning the gap. The CDR3 sequence is 14 residues long. Germline CDR1 LGHNA, CDR2 YNFKEQ. The CDR3 bases are TGTGCCAGCAGCCAGGGGGGCCGCGGAAATGGCTACACCTTC. It is translated as CASSQGGRGNGYTF.

This clone was recorded a few times. The V call is TRBV11-3, the J call TRBJ2-2, with 7 positions matching TRBD2. Germline CDR1 reads SGHNT; CDR2 reads YENEEA. This CDR3 comprises 16 residues. Trimming at V came to 3 bases and at J to 1 base, leaving 5 bases not matched to a gene. The CDR3 sequence: CASSFSGGLNTGELFF. In nucleotides, the CDR3 is TGTGCCAGCAGCTTCTCGGGAGGATTGAACACCGGGGAGCTGTTTTTT.

The V and J genes are TRBV10-3 and TRBJ1-3, with TRBD1 identical over 9 bases. From germline, CDR1 is ENHRY and CDR2 SYGVKD. CDR3 length equals 15 residues. J gave up 2 bases and V 6 bases, and 5 bases lay outside the gene matches. The CDR3 loop is CAISTGGAPGNTIYF. As DNA, the CDR3 is TGTGCCATCAGCACAGGGGGCGCACCTGGAAACACCATATATTTT.

V gene TRBV6-1 combines with J gene TRBJ2-7; D is perhaps TRBD2 (6 bases). The CDR3 totals 13 residues. With 5 bases removed from V and 6 bases from J, the gap between germline ends came to 14 bases. The germline gives CDR1 MNHNS, CDR2 SASEGT. CDR3 bases: TGTGCCAGCAGTTATCTGGAGGGTAGCGAGCAGTACTTC. Amino acids: CASSYLEGSEQYF.

The CDR3 is CASSLGGGQETQYF. The CDR3 nucleotides are TGCGCCAGCAGCTTGGGTGGAGGCCAAGAGACCCAGTACTTC. This chain links TRBV5-1 with TRBJ2-5; tentative D call: TRBD2 (5 bases). In germline, CDR1 is SGHRS, CDR2 YFSETQ. Trimming cost V 0 bases and J 1 base, with 7 bases left between them. This CDR3 region has 14 residues.

V is TRBV14 and J is TRBJ2-1; D may be TRBD2 (6 bases). V lost 3 bases and J 6 bases, leaving 18 bases between the germline ends. The length of the CDR3 is 16 residues. CDR1 is SGHDN and CDR2 is FVKESK in the germline V gene. CDR3 bases: TGTGCCAGCAGCCAGGAACTGGGGAGGCGAACCAATGAGCAGTTCTTC. It yields the protein CASSQELGRRTNEQFF.